This T cell receptor (beta chain) appears in the sequencing data of a study of ipilimumab plus nivolumab after autologous stem cell transplantation. TCRdb's table, derived via immunoSEQ multiplex PCR, lists solely in-frame clones and lacks some. The table has 8,500 to 11,000 clones, around 73% seen once. The germline V gene encodes CDR1 SNHLY and CDR2 FYNNEI. Losses at the gene ends were 4 bases for V and 3 bases for J; bases not matched to a gene: 4. The CDR3 is 15 amino acids. The sample holds a few counts of this clone. The receptor was isolated from a male donor with diffuse large B-cell lymphoma. Source: PBMCs, taken in a trial of ipilimumab plus nivolumab as post-transplant consolidation. The chain combines TRBV2 with TRBJ2-5; the match to TRBD2 covers 11 bases. CDR3 protein: CASSVQLAGEETQYF. In nucleotides, the CDR3 is TGTGCCAGCAGTGTCCAACTAGCGGGAGAAGAGACCCAGTACTTC.